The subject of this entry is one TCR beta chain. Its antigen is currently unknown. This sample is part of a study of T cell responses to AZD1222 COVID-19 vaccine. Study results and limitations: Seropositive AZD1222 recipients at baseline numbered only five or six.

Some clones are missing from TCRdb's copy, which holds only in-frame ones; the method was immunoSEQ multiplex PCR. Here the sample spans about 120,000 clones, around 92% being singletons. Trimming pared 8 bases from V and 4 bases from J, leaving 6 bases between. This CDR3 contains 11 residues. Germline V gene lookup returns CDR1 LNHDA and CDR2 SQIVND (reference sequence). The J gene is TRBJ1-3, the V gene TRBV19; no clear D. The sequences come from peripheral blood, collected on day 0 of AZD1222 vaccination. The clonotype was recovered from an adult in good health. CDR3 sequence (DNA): TGTGCCAGTTCGTTGGGAAACACCATATATTTT. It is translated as CASSLGNTIYF.